What follows is one T cell receptor beta chain and its context. The entry originates in a study of cytomegalovirus exposure and HLA in healthy donors. This CDR3 spans 14 amino acids. The trim removed 3 bases at V and 2 bases at J, leaving 2 bases unmatched. Per the germline V gene, CDR1 is KGHSH and CDR2 is LQKENI. 60 Vbeta and 13 Jbeta primers were used in PCR. Sequenced by immunoSEQ multiplex PCR; TCRdb stores in-frame clones only, minus some. The table has 110,000 or so clones, 82% seen once; the top ten hold 2.5%. The clonotype comes from a woman between 18 and 29 years old in good health and CMV-seronegative. The chain is built from TRBV18 and TRBJ2-3, with 7 bases fitting TRBD1. The sequenced material came from PBMCs. The DNA for the CDR3 is TGTGCCAGCTCACCCGGGACAGCCACAGATACGCAGTATTTT. This codes for CASSPGTATDTQYF.